This paragraph reports one T cell receptor (beta chain). The antigen is not known. This CDR3 comprises 14 residues. V gave up 2 bases and J gave up 5 bases, with 9 bases separating them. Germline CDR1 reads KGHSH; CDR2 reads LQKENI. Generated by immunoSEQ multiplex PCR, the TCRdb table keeps only in-frame clones and is missing some. The sample includes approximately 110,000 clones, 92% seen only once; the top ten take 7.9%. This entry is derived from a study of T cell responses to AZD1222 COVID-19 vaccine. Findings and caveats of the study: The number of AZD1222 recipients seropositive at baseline was only six. Mostly white British, mostly female donors; authors suggested clonal diversity may be underestimated.

This specimen consisted of peripheral blood, obtained 28 days after the second AZD1222 dose. The source is an adult who received the AZD1222 COVID-19 vaccine. The genes are TRBV18 and TRBJ1-4; TRBD1 is a possible D gene (5 bases). CDR3 region: CASSPVRTNEKLFF. CDR3 in DNA: TGTGCCAGCTCACCAGTTCGGACAAATGAAAAACTGTTTTTT.